This TCR beta chain is from a study of cytomegalovirus exposure and HLA in healthy donors. Study summary: Out of 398 genotyped donors, roughly 78% belonged to the Caucasian-associated ancestry cluster.

In the case of this clone: Its matching antigen is unknown.

The PCR used 60 Vbeta and 13 Jbeta primers. The method was immunoSEQ multiplex PCR; TCRdb's version includes in-frame clones alone and lacks a portion of them. This repertoire includes approximately 140,000 clones. Overall study results and limits: Later on, a genetic analysis was performed. It linked a missense variant in DCLRE1C with V- and J-gene trimming of TCR beta.

V was clipped by 4 bases and J by 4 bases; unmatched bases: 6. Germline assignment: CDR1 GTSNPN and CDR2 SVGIG (reference sequence). The CDR3 is made up of 14 amino acids. This chain uses TRBV30 with TRBJ1-1; 10 bases line up with TRBD1. The sequence came from a woman between 18 and 29 years old in good health and CMV-seronegative. Material for sequencing was PBMCs. The CDR3 region has the DNA TGTGCCTGGACCCTGGGGGACAGGGGCACTGAAGCTTTCTTT. It is translated as CAWTLGDRGTEAFF.